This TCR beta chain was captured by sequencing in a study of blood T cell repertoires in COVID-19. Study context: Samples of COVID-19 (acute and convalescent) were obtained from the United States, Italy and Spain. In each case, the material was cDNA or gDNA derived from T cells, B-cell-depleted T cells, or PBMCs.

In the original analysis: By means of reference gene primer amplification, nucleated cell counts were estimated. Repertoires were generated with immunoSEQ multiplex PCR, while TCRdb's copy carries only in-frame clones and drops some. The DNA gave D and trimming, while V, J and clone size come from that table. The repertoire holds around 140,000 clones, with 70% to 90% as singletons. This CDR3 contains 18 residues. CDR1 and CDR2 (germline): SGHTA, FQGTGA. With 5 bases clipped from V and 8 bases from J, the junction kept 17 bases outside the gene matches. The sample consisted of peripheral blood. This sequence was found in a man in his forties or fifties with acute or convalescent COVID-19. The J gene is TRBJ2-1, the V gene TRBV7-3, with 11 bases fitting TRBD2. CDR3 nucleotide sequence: TGTGCCAGCAGCGCCGAATCGATAGCGGGGGGGCCCCAGGATGAGCAGTTCTTC. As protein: CASSAESIAGGPQDEQFF. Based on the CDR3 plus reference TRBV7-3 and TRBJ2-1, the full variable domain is GAGVSQTPSNKVTEKGKYVELRCDPISGHTALYWYRQSLGQGPEFLIYFQGTGAADDSGLPNDRFFAVRPEGSVSTLKIQRTERGDSAVYLCASSAESIAGGPQDEQFFGPGTRLTVL.